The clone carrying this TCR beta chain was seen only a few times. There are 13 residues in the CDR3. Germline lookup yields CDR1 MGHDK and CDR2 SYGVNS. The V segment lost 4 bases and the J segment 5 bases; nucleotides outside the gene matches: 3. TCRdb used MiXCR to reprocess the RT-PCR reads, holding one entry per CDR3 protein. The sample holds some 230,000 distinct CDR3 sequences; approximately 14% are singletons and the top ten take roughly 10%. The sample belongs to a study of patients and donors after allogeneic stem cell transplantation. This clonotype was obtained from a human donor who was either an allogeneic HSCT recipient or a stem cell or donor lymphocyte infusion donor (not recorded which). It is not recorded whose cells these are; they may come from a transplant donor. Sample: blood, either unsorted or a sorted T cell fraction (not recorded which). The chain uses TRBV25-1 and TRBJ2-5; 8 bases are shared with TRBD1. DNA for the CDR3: TGTGCCAGCAGTGGACAGGGGACGGAGACCCAGTACTTC. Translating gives CASSGQGTETQYF.